This paragraph covers one T cell receptor (beta chain) sequence. What this receptor recognizes is not known. Nothing much larger sits one base from this clone, and base qualities are not available. CDR3 length: 14 amino acids, cysteine to phenylalanine. This entry keeps only the CDR3 DNA: 42 bases, framed from base 1. Per the germline V gene (reference sequence), SGHNT is the CDR1 and YYREEE is the CDR2. V loses 0 bases of germline sequence and J loses 5 bases, and the interval between the two ends is 6 bases. The ViraFEST assay stimulated PBMC with viral peptide pools and then used TCR sequencing to identify antigen-specific CD4+ T cell clonotypes by expansion. After 10 to 11 days of culture, CD4+ T cells were isolated with the EasySep CD4+ T cell isolation kit. None of the healthy vaccine recipients had a prior SARS-CoV-2 infection, which was confirmed by nucleocapsid antibody tests that came back negative both before and after vaccination. Some 2 million PBMC per well were cultured with 10 ug/ml peptides in IMDM containing 5% human AB serum, about 10 IU/ml IL-2 and gentamicin. On days 3 and 7, half of the culture medium was replaced with fresh IL-2-containing medium. Unless noted otherwise, every peptide stimulation condition was grown in triplicate wells. PBMC were separated from whole blood using Ficoll-Paque Plus gradient centrifugation and were then either cryopreserved at -140C or used fresh. The overlapping peptide pools covered the spike proteins of SARS-CoV-2 and of the common cold coronaviruses HCoV-NL63, HCoV-OC43 and HCoV-229E. Genomic DNA was extracted from cultured CD4+ T cells with the QIAamp micro DNA kit.

This record comes from a study of vaccination effects on CD4 cells after COVID-19 (dated by TCRdb to between 2021 and 2024). Looking at the study overall: Each participant got two doses of an mRNA SARS-CoV-2 vaccine, either BNT162b2 or mRNA-1273. In both COVID-19 convalescent patients and infection-naive vaccine recipients, the study compared SARS-CoV-2 spike-specific CD4+ TCR repertoires from before mRNA vaccination with those from after it. Altogether, nine to ten COVID-19 convalescent patients and a handful of SARS-CoV-2-naive healthy vaccine recipients made up the full study. Cultures from other donors in the study were sequenced using the Oncomine TCR Beta short-read assay on an Illumina iSeq 100.

The library was made by the immunoSEQ multiplex PCR assay. DNA from the CD4+ T cells that had been cultured and isolated underwent TCR beta CDR3 sequencing. Per the original workflow: Non-productive TCR sequences were removed, reads were trimmed to the CDR3 region, and CDR3s of at least 7 amino acids were retained. Antigen-specific clonotypes were identified using the MANAFEST web app by comparison of expansion in peptide wells against reference cultures. To count as positive, a clone had to show expansion at FDR<0.05 compared with the reference and with all other wells, an odds ratio above 5, and a frequency above 0.1% in two replicate wells. A clonotype was defined as cross-reactive if the clonotype was significantly expanded both in SARS-CoV-2 spike wells and in at least one common cold coronavirus spike condition. Using the stringdist R package, CDR3 similarity was measured by Levenshtein distance, and unrooted trees were constructed with ape in R 3.6.1. Here the immuneACCESS table is served through TCRdb, limited to in-frame sequences with V and J called. Missing clones are a known gap in these copies; in checked studies unresolved V genes cover under half, and the rest lacks a known reason. The V and J calls and clone size are taken from that table; D and trimming were inferred from the DNA. This sample lists more than 30,000 clones; approximately 68% were detected once. The ten largest clones capture under 30% of the sample.

Overall study outcomes, separate from this receptor: Clones induced by infection and clones induced by vaccination both contracted markedly at late timepoints after vaccination, which fits with T cell responses waning over time. In healthy vaccine recipients, vaccine-induced clones were almost all SARS-CoV-2 mono-reactive, with only 1 of 255 being cross-reactive with common cold coronaviruses. Limitations of the study were the small number of convalescent patients and the absence of early post-infection timepoints.

The source of this sequence is a human donor who received a COVID-19 vaccine. The sample was CD4+ T cells from PBMCs cultured with HCoV-229E spike peptides, taken before COVID-19 vaccination. In the paper's terms, the cell subset or site label means: HCoV-229E spike overlapping peptide pool stimulation. This receptor chain uses TRBV5-4 and TRBJ2-6, with the D gene not confidently named. The DNA sequence reads TGTGCCAGCAGCTTGGTGGATAGGGCCAACGTCCTGACTTTC. Its protein is CASSLVDRANVLTF.